This T cell receptor (beta chain) was obtained from a study of blood T cell repertoires in COVID-19. The wider study: Some COVID-19 samples were acute and others convalescent; all came from the United States, Italy and Spain. Sources were T cells, B-cell-depleted T cells, or PBMCs; the material itself was cDNA or gDNA.

The CDR3 spans 16 residues. With 1 base removed from V and 4 bases from J, the gap between germline ends came to 14 bases. CDR1 is KGHSH, CDR2 LQKENI, per germline. In the original processing: The authors estimated nucleated cell counts from reference gene primer amplification. Profiling relied on immunoSEQ multiplex PCR, and the TCRdb table lists in-frame clones only, not all of them. The V and J calls and clone size were taken over from that table, and D and trimming were inferred from the DNA. This sample carries about 220,000 clones, around 89% of them seen once, and the ten largest clones take over 2%. The study drew participants aged about 18 to 95 years from some 25 US areas.

The sequencing sample was made of PBMCs or T cells enriched from blood (not recorded which). This chain links TRBV18 with TRBJ1-3; D might be TRBD1 (5 bases). The clonotype was recovered from a woman in her forties with acute COVID-19. CDR3 residues: CASSPRKGFGGNTIYF. The CDR3, as DNA: TGTGCCAGCTCACCACGGAAGGGGTTCGGGGGAAACACCATATATTTT.